This T cell receptor beta chain is from a study of T cell responses to AZD1222 COVID-19 vaccine. There are 11 residues in the CDR3. Germline V gene sequence: CDR1 KGHSH, CDR2 LQKENI. V dropped 1 base and J dropped 10 bases, with 7 bases sitting between them. Sequenced by immunoSEQ multiplex PCR; TCRdb stores in-frame clones only, minus some. This sample has roughly 150,000 clones; 90% occur once, and the top ten carry about 1.7%. Findings and limits, study-wide: Possibly, clonal diversity was underestimated; donors were largely white British and included more females. Researchers report vaccine-associated CD4 TCRs spanning spike, with dominance at 160-218 and 743-854. Unmutated variant regions reportedly attract nearly half of all spike-specific TCRs. The study identified only five to seven AZD1222 recipients as seropositive at baseline.

This clone was recorded only once. Antigen specificity is unknown. Sequences were derived from peripheral blood, sampled on day 0 of AZD1222 vaccination. This chain joins TRBV18 and TRBJ1-1; maybe TRBD1 (5 bases). This sequence originates from an adult in good health. CDR3 nucleotides: TGTGCCAGCTCACCACAGGGGCCAGCTTTCTTT. As protein: CASSPQGPAFF.